The T cell receptor beta chain described here comes from a study of shared clonotypes between healthy human individuals. The assay was immunoSEQ multiplex PCR, and TCRdb's table has in-frame clones only and misses some. This sample has some 900,000 clones; over 75% occur once, and the top ten carry around 1.4%. A word on this clone: The antigen is not known.

The donor cohort consisted entirely of Caucasian adults residing in Nashville, Tennessee. Investigators divided CD4+ cells into CD45RA+ naive and CD45RA-negative memory subsets. Study-level findings and limits: Clonotypes not shared had lower generation probabilities than those common to all four donors.

Per the germline V gene, CDR1 is MNHEY and CDR2 is SMNVEV (reference sequence). The CDR3 has 17 amino acids. J was trimmed by 6 bases and V by 5 bases; bases with no gene match: 18. This chain links TRBV27 with TRBJ1-2; 7 positions agree with TRBD1. The sequencing sample was made of memory CD4+ T cells sorted from blood. This sample's subset: CD45RA-negative fraction. The TCR originated in a young man in good health. The CDR3 nucleotides are TGTGCCAGCAGTCCACTCAGTGGGCAGGGGGGGATGAATGGCTACACCTTC. This sequence encodes CASSPLSGQGGMNGYTF.